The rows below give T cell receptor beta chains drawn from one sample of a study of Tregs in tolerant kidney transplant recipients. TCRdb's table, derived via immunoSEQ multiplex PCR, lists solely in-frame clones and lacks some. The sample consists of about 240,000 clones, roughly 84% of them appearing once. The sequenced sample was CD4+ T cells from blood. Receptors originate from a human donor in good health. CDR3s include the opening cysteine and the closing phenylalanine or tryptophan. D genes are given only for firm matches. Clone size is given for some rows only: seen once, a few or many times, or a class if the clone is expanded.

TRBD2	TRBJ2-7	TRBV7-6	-	TGTGCCAGCAGCCGAGGGACTAGCGCCGACGAGCAGTACTTC	CASSRGTSADEQYF
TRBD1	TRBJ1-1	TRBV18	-	TGTGCCAGCTCACCACCACAGGGGAGTAACACTGAAGCTTTCTTT	CASSPPQGSNTEAFF
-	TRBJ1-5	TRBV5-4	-	TGTGCCAGCAGCTGGGGAGTGGGAAGCAATCAGCCCCAGCATTTT	CASSWGVGSNQPQHF
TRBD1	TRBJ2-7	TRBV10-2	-	TGCGCCAGCAGTGAACAGACAGGGACCGAGCAGTACTTC	CASSEQTGTEQYF
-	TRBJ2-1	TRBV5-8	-	TGTGCCAGCAGCTTGACCCAATACAATGAGCAGTTCTTC	CASSLTQYNEQFF
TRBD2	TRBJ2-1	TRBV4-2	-	TGTGCCAGCAGCCAAGAAAAACTAGCGGTAAATGAGCAGTTCTTC	CASSQEKLAVNEQFF
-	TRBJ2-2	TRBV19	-	TGTGCCAGTAGTCGATACTCTGGGGGGAGCGCCGGGGAGCTGTTTTTT	CASSRYSGGSAGELFF
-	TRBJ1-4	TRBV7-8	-	TGTGCCAGCAGCCCCCGGGGCGGATTTAATGAAAAACTGTTTTTT	CASSPRGGFNEKLFF
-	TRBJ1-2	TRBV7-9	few	TGTGCCAGCAGCTTAGGGGCAGGGAACTATGGCTACACCTTC	CASSLGAGNYGYTF
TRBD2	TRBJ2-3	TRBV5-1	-	TGCGCCAGCAGCTTGGTGCTAGCGGGGTTCACAGATACGCAGTATTTT	CASSLVLAGFTDTQYF
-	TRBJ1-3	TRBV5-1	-	TGCGCCAGCAGCTTGACTCTGAACTCTGGAAACACCATATATTTT	CASSLTLNSGNTIYF
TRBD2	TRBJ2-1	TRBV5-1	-	TGCGCCAGCAGCTTGGCTTCGCCTAGCGGGTATAATGAGCAGTTCTTC	CASSLASPSGYNEQFF
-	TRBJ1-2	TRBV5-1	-	TGCGCCAGCAGCTTGGAATCAGCCTATGGCTACACCTTC	CASSLESAYGYTF
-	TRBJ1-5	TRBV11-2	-	TGTGCCAGCAGCTTAGGAAAGGGTAGCAATCAGCCCCAGCATTTT	CASSLGKGSNQPQHF
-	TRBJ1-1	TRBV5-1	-	TGCGCCAGCAGCTTGGTGGGATTGAACACTGAAGCTTTCTTT	CASSLVGLNTEAFF
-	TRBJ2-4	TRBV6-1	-	TGTGCCAGCAGTGCCCGGGAGTACAATGGCAAAAACATTCAGTACTTC	CASSAREYNGKNIQYF
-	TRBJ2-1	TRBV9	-	TGTGCCAGCAGCGTAGCGGGGAGAGGCTCCTACAATGAGCAGTTCTTC	CASSVAGRGSYNEQFF
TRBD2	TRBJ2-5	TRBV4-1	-	TGCGCCAGCAGCCAAGGCCCCGGGACTAGCAAAGAGACCCAGTACTTC	CASSQGPGTSKETQYF
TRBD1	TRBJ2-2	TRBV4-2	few	TGTGCCAGCAGCCACAGGACAGGGGACACCGGGGAGCTGTTTTTT	CASSHRTGDTGELFF
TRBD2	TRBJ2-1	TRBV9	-	TGTGCCAGCAGCGTAGGTTTAGCGGGAGGTGGGAATGAGCAGTTCTTC	CASSVGLAGGGNEQFF
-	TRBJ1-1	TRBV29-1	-	TGCAGCGTTGGAGGAGGACAGTCTGAAGCTTTCTTT	CSVGGGQSEAFF
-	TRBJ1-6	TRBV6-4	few	TGTGCCAGCAGTGACTCGGCAATGCCGAATTCACCCCTCCACTTT	CASSDSAMPNSPLHF
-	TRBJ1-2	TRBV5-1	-	TGCGCCAGCAGCTTGGAACAGGGTGAAATCGGCTATGGCTACACCTTC	CASSLEQGEIGYGYTF
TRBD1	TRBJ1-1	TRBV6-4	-	TGTGCCAGCAGTGACTCATGTTGGGACAGGGGGCGCGTTGTCGAATTGATCACTGAAGCTTTCTTT	CASSDSCWDRGRVVELITEAFF
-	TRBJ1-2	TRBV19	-	TGTGCCAGTAGTTCGAATTACAGGGACTCCTATGGCTACACCTTC	CASSSNYRDSYGYTF
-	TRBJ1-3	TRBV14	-	TGTGCCAGCAGCCAAGTCGCCCAGTCTGGAAACACCATATATTTT	CASSQVAQSGNTIYF
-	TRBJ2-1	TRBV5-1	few	TGCGCCAGCAGCAAGCAGGGTGAGGGCCCCTACAATGAGCAGTTCTTC	CASSKQGEGPYNEQFF
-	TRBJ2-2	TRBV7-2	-	TGTGCCAGCAGTCGAGGGCTAATGGACACCGGGGAGCTGTTTTTT	CASSRGLMDTGELFF
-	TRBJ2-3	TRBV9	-	TGTGCCAGCAGCGTAGGGGGATCGGGACTCAGGAGCACAGATACGCAGTATTTT	CASSVGGSGLRSTDTQYF
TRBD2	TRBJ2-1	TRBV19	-	TGTGCCAGTAGTATAAGTGCGGGAGCGCCCTACAATGAGCAGTTCTTC	CASSISAGAPYNEQFF
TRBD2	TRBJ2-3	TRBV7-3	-	TGTGCCAGCAGCTTAAATTCCCTAGCGGGAGGTGGGGCAGATACGCAGTATTTT	CASSLNSLAGGGADTQYF
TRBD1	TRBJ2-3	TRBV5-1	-	TGCGCCAGCAGCGAGAACAGCCTGGGAACAGGGGGTACGCAGTATTTT	CASSENSLGTGGTQYF
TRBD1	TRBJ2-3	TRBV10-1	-	TGCGCCAGCAGTGAGCAGGGCCCCGGGACAGGGACCGATACGCAGTATTTT	CASSEQGPGTGTDTQYF
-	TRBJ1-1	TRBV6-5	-	TGTGCCAGCAGTTACTTTAAGGGAAGGGTAGCCGTAGCTTTCTTT	CASSYFKGRVAVAFF
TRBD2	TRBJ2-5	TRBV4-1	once	TGCGCCAGCAGCCAAGAAACGACGGGAGGTCAAGAGACCCAGTACTTC	CASSQETTGGQETQYF
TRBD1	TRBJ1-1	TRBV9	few	TGTGCCAGCAGCTCCGCCGGGACAGCGAACACTGAAGCTTTCTTT	CASSSAGTANTEAFF
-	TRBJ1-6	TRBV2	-	TGTGCCAGCAGTGAATGGGGGCAGAATTCACCCCTCCACTTT	CASSEWGQNSPLHF
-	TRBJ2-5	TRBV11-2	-	TGTGCCAGCAGCTTACTCCACAGCGCCCAAGAGACCCAGTACTTC	CASSLLHSAQETQYF
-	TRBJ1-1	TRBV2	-	TGTGCCAGCACCCCGGAGGGGGTGGGCACTGAAGCTTTCTTT	CASTPEGVGTEAFF
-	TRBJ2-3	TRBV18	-	TGTGCCAGCTTGGAAGCCGGTCACACAGATACGCAGTATTTT	CASLEAGHTDTQYF
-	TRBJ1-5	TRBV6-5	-	TGTGCCAGCAGTTGGGCGGGACCGTTTCAGCCCCAGCATTTT	CASSWAGPFQPQHF
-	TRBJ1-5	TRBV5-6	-	TGTGCCAGCAGCCTAAAAAGGCCGGGGGCGAGCAATCAGCCCCAGCATTTT	CASSLKRPGASNQPQHF
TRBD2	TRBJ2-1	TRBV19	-	TGTGCCAGTAGTACAAAACCTTGGGGGACTAGCGGTTCCAATGAGCAGTTCTTC	CASSTKPWGTSGSNEQFF
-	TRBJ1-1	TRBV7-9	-	TGTGCCAGCAGCTTAGGAAAGAGCCACATGAACACTGAAGCTTTCTTT	CASSLGKSHMNTEAFF
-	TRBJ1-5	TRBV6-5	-	TGTGCCAGCAGTTACGGAAGGTATAGCAATCAGCCCCAGCATTTT	CASSYGRYSNQPQHF
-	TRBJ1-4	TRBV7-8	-	TGTGCCAGCAGCCCAAGTAGGGGGGCTAAAGAAAAACTGTTTTTT	CASSPSRGAKEKLFF
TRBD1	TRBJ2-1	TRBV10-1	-	TGCGCCAGCAGTGAGTCGAGGGGGCGGAATGAGCAGTTCTTC	CASSESRGRNEQFF
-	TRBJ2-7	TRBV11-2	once	TGTGCCAGCAGCTTAGAGGGCAGGGCGGGGCAGTACTTC	CASSLEGRAGQYF
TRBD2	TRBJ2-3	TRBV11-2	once	TGTGCCAGCAGGCGGGGCGGGAGGGCCCGAGATACGCAGTATTTT	CASRRGGRARDTQYF
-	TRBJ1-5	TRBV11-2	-	TGTGCCAGCAGCTTAGGAGACCCCAGCGGGTGGAATCAGCCCCAGCATTTT	CASSLGDPSGWNQPQHF
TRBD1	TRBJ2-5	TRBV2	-	TGTGCCAGCGGCAGAATCGGGACAGGGGTTCGTGGGGGAGAGACCCAGTACTTC	CASGRIGTGVRGGETQYF
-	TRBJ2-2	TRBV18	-	TGTGCCAGCTCACCACCGAGGGGGTACACCGGGGAGCTGTTTTTT	CASSPPRGYTGELFF
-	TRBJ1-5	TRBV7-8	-	TGTGCCACGTCGAGGACGAGCAATCAGCCCCAGCATTTT	CATSRTSNQPQHF
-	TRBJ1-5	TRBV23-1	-	TGCGCCAGCAGTTGGTCCAGGGCTAGCAATCAGCCCCAGCATTTT	CASSWSRASNQPQHF
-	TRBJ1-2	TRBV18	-	TGTGCCAGCTCAACCATGAACAGGCCCGAGGACTATGGCTACACCTTC	CASSTMNRPEDYGYTF